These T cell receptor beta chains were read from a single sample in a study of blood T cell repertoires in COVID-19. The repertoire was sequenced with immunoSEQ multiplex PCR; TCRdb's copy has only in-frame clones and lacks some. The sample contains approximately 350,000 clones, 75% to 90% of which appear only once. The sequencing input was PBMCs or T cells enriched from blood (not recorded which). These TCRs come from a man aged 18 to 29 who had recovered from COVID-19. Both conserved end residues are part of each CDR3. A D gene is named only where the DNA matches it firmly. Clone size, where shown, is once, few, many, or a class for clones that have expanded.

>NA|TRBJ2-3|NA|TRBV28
TGTGCCAGCAGCCTGGCGGACACAGATACGCAGTATTTT
CASSLADTDTQYF
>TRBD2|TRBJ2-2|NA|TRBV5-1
TGCGCCAGCAGCCCGGACCGGGGGGCCGGGGAGCTGTTTTTT
CASSPDRGAGELFF
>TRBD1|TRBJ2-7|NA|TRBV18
TGTGCCAGCTCCTTAGACAGGGACGAGCAGTACTTC
CASSLDRDEQYF
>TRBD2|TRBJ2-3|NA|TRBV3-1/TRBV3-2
TGTGCCAGCAGCCAAACGGGACTAGCGGGAGGGCAAGATACGCAGTATTTT
CASSQTGLAGGQDTQYF
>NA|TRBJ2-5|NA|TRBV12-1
TGTGCCAGCAGCGACCTACCGGGACTAGTTCAAGAGACCCAGTACTTC
CASSDLPGLVQETQYF
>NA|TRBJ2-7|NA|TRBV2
TGTGCCAGCAGTGAACACTACGAGCAGTACTTC
CASSEHYEQYF
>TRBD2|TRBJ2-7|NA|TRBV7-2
TGTGCCAGCAGAACCCAAGCGGGAGATAAGCAGTACTTC
CASRTQAGDKQYF
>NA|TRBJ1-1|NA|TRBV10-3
TGTGCCATCAGTGAGCCTGGGGGGGCCTACGAAGCTTTCTTT
CAISEPGGAYEAFF
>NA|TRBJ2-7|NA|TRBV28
TGTGCCATTCGAGCGGGACATTGGTCCTACGAGCAGTACTTC
CAIRAGHWSYEQYF
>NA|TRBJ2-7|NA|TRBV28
TGTGCCAGCAGTTTAGTTGGACGGAAGGGGTACGAGCAGTACTTC
CASSLVGRKGYEQYF
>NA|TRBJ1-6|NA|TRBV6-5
TGTGCCAGCAGTTACGGGGGGACCTATAATTCACCCCTCCACTTT
CASSYGGTYNSPLHF
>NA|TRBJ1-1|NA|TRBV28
TGTGCCAGCAGCCCTGTAGATAATGCCCTTAACACTGAAGCTTTCTTT
CASSPVDNALNTEAFF
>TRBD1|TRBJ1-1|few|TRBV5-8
TGTGCCAGCAGCACCCGACAGGGTGCGGGAGCTTTCTTT
CASSTRQGAGAFF
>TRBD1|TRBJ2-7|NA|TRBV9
TGTGCCAGCAGCCCCTGGGACAGGGGGTTGTACGAGCAGTACTTC
CASSPWDRGLYEQYF
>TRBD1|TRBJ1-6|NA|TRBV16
TGTGCCAGCAGCCAATCAATCACAGGGGATAATTCACCCCTCCACTTT
CASSQSITGDNSPLHF
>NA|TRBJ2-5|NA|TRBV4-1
TGCGCCAGCAGCCAACTGAATACAGGTGGCCAACAAGAGACCCAGTACTTC
CASSQLNTGGQQETQYF